The entry below describes one TCR beta chain. Its antigen is not known. The V gene's germline CDR1 is SGDLS and CDR2 YYNGEE. V was shortened by 0 bases and J by 3 bases, with 7 bases between the two germline ends. This CDR3 is built from 13 residues. Reverse transcription of roughly 0.5 to 1 ug RNA was carried out with random hexamers. The CDR3 of TCR beta was amplified by immunoSEQ multiplex PCR across 54 Vbeta and 13 Jbeta. TCRdb processed the immunoSEQ multiplex PCR reads anew with MiXCR; each CDR3 protein has one entry. In the table there are nearly 110,000 distinct CDR3 sequences, approximately 95% of which are singletons. This entry comes from a study of CD8 T cells in Susac syndrome. Study outcomes and limitations: Across the total CD8+ repertoires, approximately 15 Susac-specific public clones were detected, and across the CD8+ TEMRA repertoires, several such clones were detected. Clonal expansion of Susac CD8+ cells peaked in TEMRA cells, and it also peaked in active patients.

TEMRA cells were enriched by FACS, and CD4+ and CD8+ T cells were negatively isolated. This clonotype originated in a human donor with Susac syndrome. The V call is TRBV9, the J call TRBJ2-7; tentatively, D is TRBD1 (5 bases). Input material: CD8+ T cells from PBMCs. For the CDR3, the DNA is TGTGCCAGCAGCGTAGGACAGAACTACGAGCAGTACTTC. Residues: CASSVGQNYEQYF.